One T cell receptor (beta chain) is described in this entry. The target antigen is unknown. Trimming pared 4 bases from V and 4 bases from J, leaving 16 bases between. The CDR3 has 15 residues. The germline CDR1 and CDR2 sequences are SGHTA and FQGNSA. This sample was taken from a study of post-analysis software for immune sequencing data. Study as a whole: Some patients lacked subtype; others had relapsing-remitting, secondary progressive or progressive-relapsing disease.

Each TCR beta cDNA library carried unique molecular identifiers. TCRdb fed the PCR reads into MiXCR, producing one record per CDR3 protein. The sample records over 150,000 distinct CDR3 sequences, approximately 35% being singletons. Findings of the study overall: F measure showed strong co-clustering of same-batch samples. Included in a set of about five TRBV segments more frequent in patients than controls were TRBV5-6, TRBV5-1 and TRBV20-1.

This sequence joins TRBV7-2 and TRBJ1-2; D is possibly TRBD1 (5 bases). This receptor was obtained from a girl between 5 and 17 years old with multiple sclerosis. Sequences were derived from blood, sampled after autologous hematopoietic stem cell transplantation. CDR3 sequence reads: CASSSRSGAGYGYTF. Written as DNA, the CDR3 is TGTGCCAGCAGCTCAAGATCCGGGGCGGGCTATGGCTACACCTTC.